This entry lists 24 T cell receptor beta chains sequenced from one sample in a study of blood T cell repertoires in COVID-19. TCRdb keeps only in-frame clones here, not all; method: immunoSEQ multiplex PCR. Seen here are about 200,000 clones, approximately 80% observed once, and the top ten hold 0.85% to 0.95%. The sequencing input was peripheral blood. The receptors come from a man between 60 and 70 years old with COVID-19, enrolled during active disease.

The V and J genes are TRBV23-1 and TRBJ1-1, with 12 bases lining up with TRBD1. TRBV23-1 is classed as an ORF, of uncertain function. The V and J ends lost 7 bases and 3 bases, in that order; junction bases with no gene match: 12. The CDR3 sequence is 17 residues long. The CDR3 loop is CASTRDRGLLYDTEAFF. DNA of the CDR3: TGCGCCAGCACCCGGGACAGGGGGCTTCTCTATGACACTGAAGCTTTCTTT.

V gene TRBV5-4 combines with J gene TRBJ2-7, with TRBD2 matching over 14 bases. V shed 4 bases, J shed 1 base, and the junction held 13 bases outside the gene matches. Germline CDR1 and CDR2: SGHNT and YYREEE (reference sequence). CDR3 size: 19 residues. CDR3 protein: CASSPPGLAGVKGSYEQYF. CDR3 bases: TGTGCCAGCAGCCCACCGGGACTAGCGGGAGTCAAAGGGTCCTACGAGCAGTACTTC.

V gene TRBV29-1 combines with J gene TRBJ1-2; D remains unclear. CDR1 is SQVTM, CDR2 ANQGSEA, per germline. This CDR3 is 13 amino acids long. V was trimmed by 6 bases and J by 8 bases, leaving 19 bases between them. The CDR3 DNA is TGCAGCGTGGCGGGAATCCCCCGGAGGGGCTACACCTTC. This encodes CSVAGIPRRGYTF.

The CDR3 nucleotides read TGCGCCAGCAGCTTGGACCTAGCGGGAGGGAGCAATGAGCAGTTCTTC. It encodes CASSLDLAGGSNEQFF. The V call is TRBV5-1, the J call TRBJ2-1; 12 nucleotides align to TRBD2. Germline V gives CDR1 SGHRS, CDR2 YFSETQ. Germline trimming cut 0 bases from V and 6 bases from J; bases unmatched to any gene: 4. This CDR3 is built from 16 residues.

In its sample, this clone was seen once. The CDR3 nucleotides are TGTGCCAGCAGCTCCGGACAGACAGCAACTAATGAAAAACTGTTTTTT. Translated, it gives CASSSGQTATNEKLFF. The chain joins TRBV7-2 to TRBJ1-4, with TRBD1 as a possible D gene (6 bases). Trimming removed 4 bases at V and 0 bases at J, with 12 bases between. The CDR3 runs 16 residues. Germline-derived CDR1 and CDR2 are SGHTA and FQGNSA.

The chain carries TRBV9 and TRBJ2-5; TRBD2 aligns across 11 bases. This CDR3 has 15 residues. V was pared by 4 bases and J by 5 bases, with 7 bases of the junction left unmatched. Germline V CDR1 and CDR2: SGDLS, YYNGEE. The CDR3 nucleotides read TGTGCCAGCAGCTTGCAGACTAGCGGGATGGAGACCCAGTACTTC. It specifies CASSLQTSGMETQYF.

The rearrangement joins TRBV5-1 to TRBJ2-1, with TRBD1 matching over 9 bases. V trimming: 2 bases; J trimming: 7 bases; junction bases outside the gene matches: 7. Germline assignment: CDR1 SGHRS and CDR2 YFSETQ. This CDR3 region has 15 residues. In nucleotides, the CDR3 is TGCGCCAGCAGCTTACTCTGGACAGGGGAGAATGAGCAGTTCTTC. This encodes CASSLLWTGENEQFF.

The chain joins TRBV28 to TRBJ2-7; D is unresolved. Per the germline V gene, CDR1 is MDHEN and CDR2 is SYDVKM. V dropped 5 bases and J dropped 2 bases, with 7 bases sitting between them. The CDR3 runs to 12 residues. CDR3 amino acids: CASSIFPYEQYF. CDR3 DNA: TGTGCCAGCAGTATCTTCCCCTACGAGCAGTACTTC.

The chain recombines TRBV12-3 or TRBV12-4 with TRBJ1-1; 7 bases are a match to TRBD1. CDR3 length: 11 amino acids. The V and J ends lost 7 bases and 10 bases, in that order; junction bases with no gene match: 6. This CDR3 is CASIQTGRAFF. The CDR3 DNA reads TGTGCCAGCATCCAGACAGGGAGAGCTTTCTTT.

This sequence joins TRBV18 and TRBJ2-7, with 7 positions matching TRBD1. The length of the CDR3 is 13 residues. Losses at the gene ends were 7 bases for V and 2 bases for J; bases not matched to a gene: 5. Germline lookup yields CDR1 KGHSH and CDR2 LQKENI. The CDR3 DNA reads TGTGCCAGCTTCAGACAGGGCCCCTACGAGCAGTACTTC. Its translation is CASFRQGPYEQYF.

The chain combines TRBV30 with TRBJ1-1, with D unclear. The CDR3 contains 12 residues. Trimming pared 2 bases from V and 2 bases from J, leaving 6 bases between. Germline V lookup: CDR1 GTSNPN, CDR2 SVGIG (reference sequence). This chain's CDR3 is CAWSISNTEAFF. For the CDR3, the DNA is TGTGCCTGGAGTATATCTAACACTGAAGCTTTCTTT.

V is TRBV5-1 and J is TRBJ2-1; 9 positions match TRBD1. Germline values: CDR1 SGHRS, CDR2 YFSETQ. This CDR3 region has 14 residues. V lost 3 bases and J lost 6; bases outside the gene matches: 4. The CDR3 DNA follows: TGCGCCAGCAGCTGGGGACAGGGCAGCAATGAGCAGTTCTTC. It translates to CASSWGQGSNEQFF. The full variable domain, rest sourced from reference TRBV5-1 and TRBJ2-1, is KAGVTQTPRYLIKTRGQQVTLSCSPISGHRSVSWYQQTPGQGLQFLFEYFSETQRNKGNFPGRFSGRQFSNSRSEMNVSTLELGDSALYLCASSWGQGSNEQFFGPGTRLTVL.

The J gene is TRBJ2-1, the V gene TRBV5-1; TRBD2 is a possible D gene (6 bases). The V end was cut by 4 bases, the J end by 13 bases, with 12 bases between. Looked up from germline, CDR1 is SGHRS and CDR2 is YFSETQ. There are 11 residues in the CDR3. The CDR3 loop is CASSLRDSQFF. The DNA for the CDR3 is TGCGCCAGCAGCCTCCGGGACTCTCAGTTCTTC. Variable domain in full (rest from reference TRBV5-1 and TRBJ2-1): KAGVTQTPRYLIKTRGQQVTLSCSPISGHRSVSWYQQTPGQGLQFLFEYFSETQRNKGNFPGRFSGRQFSNSRSEMNVSTLELGDSALYLCASSLRDSQFFGPGTRLTVL.

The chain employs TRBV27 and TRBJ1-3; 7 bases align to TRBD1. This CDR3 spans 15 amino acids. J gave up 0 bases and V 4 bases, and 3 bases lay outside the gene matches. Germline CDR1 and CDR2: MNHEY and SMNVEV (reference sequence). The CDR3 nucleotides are TGTGCCAGCAGTTCGGACAGGCGCTCTGGAAACACCATATATTTT. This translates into CASSSDRRSGNTIYF.

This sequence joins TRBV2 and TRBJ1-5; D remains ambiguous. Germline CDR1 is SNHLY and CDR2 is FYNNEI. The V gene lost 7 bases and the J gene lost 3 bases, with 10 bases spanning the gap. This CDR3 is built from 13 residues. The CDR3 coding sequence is TGTGCCAGCAACCCGCGTTCCAATCAGCCCCAGCATTTT. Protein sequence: CASNPRSNQPQHF.

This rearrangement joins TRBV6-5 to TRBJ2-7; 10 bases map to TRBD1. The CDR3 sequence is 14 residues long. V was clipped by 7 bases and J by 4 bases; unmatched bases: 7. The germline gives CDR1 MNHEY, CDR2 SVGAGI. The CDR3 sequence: CASTPTGGIYEQYF. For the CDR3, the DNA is TGTGCCAGCACCCCGACAGGGGGCATATACGAGCAGTACTTC.

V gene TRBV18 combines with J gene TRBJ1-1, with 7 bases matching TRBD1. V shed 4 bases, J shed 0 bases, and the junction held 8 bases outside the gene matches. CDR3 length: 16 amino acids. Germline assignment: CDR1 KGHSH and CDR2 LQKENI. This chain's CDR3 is CASSLQGPRLNTEAFF. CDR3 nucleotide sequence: TGTGCCAGCTCACTACAGGGGCCCCGATTGAACACTGAAGCTTTCTTT.

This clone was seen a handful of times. Written as DNA, the CDR3 is TGTGCCAGCAGCCAAGGAAGCGGGAAATATACTGAAGCTTTCTTT. The encoded protein is CASSQGSGKYTEAFF. The chain couples TRBV4-2 to TRBJ1-1, with D unresolved. Germline V gene lookup returns CDR1 LGHNA and CDR2 YNFKEQ. This CDR3 contains 15 residues. Deletions cut 1 base from V and 5 bases from J, with 14 bases between.

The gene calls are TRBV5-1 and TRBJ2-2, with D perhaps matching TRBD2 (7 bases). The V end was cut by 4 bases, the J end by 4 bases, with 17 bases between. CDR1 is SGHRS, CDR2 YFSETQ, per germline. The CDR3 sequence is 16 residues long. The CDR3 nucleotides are TGCGCCAGCAGCCCGGGGGGCGGGAGCCCCACCGGGGAGCTGTTTTTT. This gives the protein CASSPGGGSPTGELFF.

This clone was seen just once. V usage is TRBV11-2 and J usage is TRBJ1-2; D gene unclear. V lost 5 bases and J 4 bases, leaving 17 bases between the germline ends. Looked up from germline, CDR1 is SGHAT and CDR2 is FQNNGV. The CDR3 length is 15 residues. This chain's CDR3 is CASSPGLVSGYGYTF. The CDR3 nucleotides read TGTGCCAGCAGCCCCGGTTTGGTTTCGGGCTATGGCTACACCTTC.

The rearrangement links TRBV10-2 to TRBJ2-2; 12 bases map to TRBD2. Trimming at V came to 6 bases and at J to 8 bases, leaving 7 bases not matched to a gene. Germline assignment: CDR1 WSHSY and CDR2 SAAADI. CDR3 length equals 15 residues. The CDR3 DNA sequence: TGCGCCAGCAGCCTGACTAGCGGGAGTGGGGGGGAGCTGTTTTTT. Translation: CASSLTSGSGGELFF.

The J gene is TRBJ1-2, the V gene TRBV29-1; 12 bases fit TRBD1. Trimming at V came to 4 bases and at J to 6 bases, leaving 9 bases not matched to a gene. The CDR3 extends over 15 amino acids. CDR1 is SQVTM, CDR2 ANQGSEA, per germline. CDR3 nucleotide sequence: TGCAGCGTTGCCTCGTTTGGGACAGGGGGCGATGGCTACACCTTC. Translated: CSVASFGTGGDGYTF.

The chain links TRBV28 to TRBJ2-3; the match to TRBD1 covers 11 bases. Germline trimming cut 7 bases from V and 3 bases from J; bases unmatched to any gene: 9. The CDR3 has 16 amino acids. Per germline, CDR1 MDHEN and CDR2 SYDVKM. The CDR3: CASNTIRDRGTDTQYF. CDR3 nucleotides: TGTGCCAGCAACACTATCCGGGACAGGGGGACAGATACGCAGTATTTT.

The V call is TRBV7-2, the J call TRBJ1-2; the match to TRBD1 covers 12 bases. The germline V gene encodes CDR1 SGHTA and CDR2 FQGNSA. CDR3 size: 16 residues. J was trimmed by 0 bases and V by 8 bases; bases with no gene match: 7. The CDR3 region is CASPPGTGGTNYGYTF. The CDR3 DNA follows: TGTGCCAGCCCCCCCGGGACAGGGGGCACTAACTATGGCTACACCTTC.